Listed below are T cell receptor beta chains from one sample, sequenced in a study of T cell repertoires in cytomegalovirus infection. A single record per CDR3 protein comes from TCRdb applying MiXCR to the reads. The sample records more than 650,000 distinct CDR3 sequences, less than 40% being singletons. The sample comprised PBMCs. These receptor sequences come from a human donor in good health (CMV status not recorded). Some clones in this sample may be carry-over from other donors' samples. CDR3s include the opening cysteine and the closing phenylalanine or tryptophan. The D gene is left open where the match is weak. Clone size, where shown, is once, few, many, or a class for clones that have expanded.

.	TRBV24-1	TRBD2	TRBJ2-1	CATSLAGVQPPDEQFF	TGTGCCACCAGCCTAGCGGGAGTCCAGCCGCCAGACGAGCAGTTCTTC
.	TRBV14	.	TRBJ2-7	CASSQDYGGAYEQYF	TGTGCCAGCAGCCAAGATTACGGCGGGGCCTACGAGCAGTACTTC
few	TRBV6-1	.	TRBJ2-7	CASRKEAGTYEQYF	TGTGCCAGCAGGAAGGAGGCGGGAACCTACGAGCAGTACTTC
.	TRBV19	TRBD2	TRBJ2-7	CASGGLSGGAYEQYF	TGTGCCAGTGGGGGCCTTAGCGGGGGGGCCTACGAGCAGTACTTC
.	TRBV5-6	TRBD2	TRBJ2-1	CASRFSGSPYNEQFF	TGTGCCAGCAGGTTTAGCGGGTCCCCCTACAATGAGCAGTTCTTC
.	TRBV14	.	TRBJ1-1	CASSQDLVYTEAFF	TGTGCCAGCAGCCAAGATCTAGTATACACTGAAGCTTTCTTT
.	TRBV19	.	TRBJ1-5	CARGENIRSLYSNQPQHF	TGTGCCAGAGGGGAAAACATCCGATCACTTTATAGCAATCAGCCCCAGCATTTT
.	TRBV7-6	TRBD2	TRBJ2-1	CASSLPTSGYNEQFF	TGTGCCAGCAGCTTACCCACTAGCGGTTACAATGAGCAGTTCTTC
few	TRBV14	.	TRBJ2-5	CASSQDLSSPETQYF	TGTGCCAGCAGCCAAGATTTGAGCAGCCCGGAGACCCAGTACTTC
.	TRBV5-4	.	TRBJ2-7	CASSLAGRGPSYEQYF	TGTGCCAGCAGCTTGGCCGGGAGGGGGCCGTCCTACGAGCAGTACTTC
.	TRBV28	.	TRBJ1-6	CASSSSLGTYNSPLHF	TGTGCCAGCAGCTCCTCCCTGGGAACCTATAATTCACCCCTCCACTTT
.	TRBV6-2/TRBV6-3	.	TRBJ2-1	CASSSFRSSYNEQFF	TGTGCCAGCAGTTCTTTCAGGAGCTCCTACAATGAGCAGTTCTTC
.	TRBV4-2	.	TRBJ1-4	CASSQDPVPATNEKLFF	TGTGCCAGCAGCCAAGATCCGGTCCCTGCAACTAATGAAAAACTGTTTTTT
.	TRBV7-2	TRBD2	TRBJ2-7	CASNGGGSYEQYF	TGTGCCAGCAACGGGGGGGGCAGCTACGAGCAGTACTTC
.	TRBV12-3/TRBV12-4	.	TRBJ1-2	CASRSQGGYVYTF	TGTGCCAGCAGGTCGCAGGGTGGCTATGTCTACACCTTC
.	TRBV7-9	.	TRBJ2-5	CASSSGQIRETQYF	TGTGCCAGCAGCTCCGGGCAAATAAGGGAGACCCAGTACTTC
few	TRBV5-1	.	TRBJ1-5	CASSLVSGNNQPQHF	TGCGCCAGCAGCTTGGTATCGGGTAACAATCAGCCCCAGCATTTT
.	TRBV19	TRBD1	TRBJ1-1	CASSGQGINTEAFF	TGTGCCAGTAGTGGACAGGGGATTAACACTGAAGCTTTCTTT
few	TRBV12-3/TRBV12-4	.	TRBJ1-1	CASSKTGETEAFF	TGTGCCAGCTCTAAGACAGGTGAGACTGAAGCTTTCTTT
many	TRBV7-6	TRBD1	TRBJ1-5	CASSWTGDSNQPQHF	TGTGCCAGCAGTTGGACAGGGGATAGCAATCAGCCCCAGCATTTT
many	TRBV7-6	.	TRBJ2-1	CASSLSLGGREQFF	TGTGCCAGCAGCTTATCGCTAGGCGGGCGGGAGCAGTTCTTC
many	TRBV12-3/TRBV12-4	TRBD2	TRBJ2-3	CAVGLAGTTDTQYF	TGTGCCGTCGGACTAGCGGGGACCACAGATACGCAGTATTTT
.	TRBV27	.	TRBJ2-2	CASSLGQPTLTGELFF	TGTGCCAGCAGTTTGGGGCAGCCAACTCTCACCGGGGAGCTGTTTTTT
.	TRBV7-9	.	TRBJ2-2	CASSPPFGGADTGELFF	TGTGCCAGCAGCCCCCCCTTTGGGGGAGCTGACACCGGGGAGCTGTTTTTT
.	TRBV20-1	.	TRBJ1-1	CSLHGGRIEAFF	TGCAGTCTACACGGGGGGCGAATTGAAGCTTTCTTT
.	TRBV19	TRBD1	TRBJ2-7	CASRDLGQGGYEQYF	TGTGCCAGTAGAGACCTCGGACAGGGGGGTTACGAGCAGTACTTC
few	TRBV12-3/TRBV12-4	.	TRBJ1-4	CASSPQLGAPIF	TGTGCCAGCAGCCCACAGCTCGGGGCCCCCATTTTT
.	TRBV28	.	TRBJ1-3	CASSFGSESGNTIYF	TGTGCCAGCAGTTTTGGGTCAGAATCTGGAAACACCATATATTTT
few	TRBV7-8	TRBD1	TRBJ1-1	CASSPGTGLAEAFF	TGTGCCAGCAGCCCCGGGACAGGTCTCGCTGAAGCTTTCTTT
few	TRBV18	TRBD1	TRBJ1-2	CASSPFKDRGDYGYTF	TGTGCCAGCTCACCATTTAAGGACAGGGGGGACTATGGCTACACCTTC